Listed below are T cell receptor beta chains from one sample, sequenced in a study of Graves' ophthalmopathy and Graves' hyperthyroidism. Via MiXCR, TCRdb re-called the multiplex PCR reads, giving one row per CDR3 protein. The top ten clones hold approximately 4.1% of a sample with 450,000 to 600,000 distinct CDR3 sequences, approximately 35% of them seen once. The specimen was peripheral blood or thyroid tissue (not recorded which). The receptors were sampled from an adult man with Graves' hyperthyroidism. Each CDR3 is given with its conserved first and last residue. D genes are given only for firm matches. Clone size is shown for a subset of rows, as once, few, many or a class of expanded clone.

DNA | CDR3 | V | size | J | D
TGTGCCAGTAGTAGCCAAAATAGCAATCAGCCCCAGCATTTT | CASSSQNSNQPQHF | TRBV19 | NA | TRBJ1-5 | NA
TGCAGCGTTGAAGAAGGCGGGGGTTTCTCTGGGGCCAACGTCCTGACTTTC | CSVEEGGGFSGANVLTF | TRBV29-1 | many | TRBJ2-6 | TRBD2
TGCGCCAGCAGCCCAGGACAGGGGGCGTATAATGATGAAAAACTGTTTTTT | CASSPGQGAYNDEKLFF | TRBV5-1 | NA | TRBJ1-4 | TRBD1
TGCGCCAGCAGTGAGTTTGGGTTCCATGAGCAGTTCTTC | CASSEFGFHEQFF | TRBV10-2 | NA | TRBJ2-1 | NA
TGTGCCAGCAGCCCCATAGCGGCTGGTGAGCAGTTCTTC | CASSPIAAGEQFF | TRBV7-9 | few | TRBJ2-1 | NA
TGTGCCAGCAGATCGTCTCCCACCGGGGAGCTGTTTTTT | CASRSSPTGELFF | TRBV7-9 | many | TRBJ2-2 | NA
TGTGCCATCAGTGTACTAGCGGGAGGGAGCTATGGCTACACCTTC | CAISVLAGGSYGYTF | TRBV10-3 | NA | TRBJ1-2 | NA
TGTGCCAGCAGCCCGCGGCTGGGCACTGAAGCTTTCTTT | CASSPRLGTEAFF | TRBV7-3 | many | TRBJ1-1 | NA
TGTGCCAGCAGGGGCGTCGGTTTAGCTGGAAACACCATATATTTT | CASRGVGLAGNTIYF | TRBV2 | many | TRBJ1-3 | NA
TGTGCCAGCAGGATAGGACAGGAAGATTATGGCTACACCTTC | CASRIGQEDYGYTF | TRBV6-1 | many | TRBJ1-2 | TRBD1
TGTGCCAGCAGTGTAGCAGTAGTCGGGGAACGCAACTATGGCTACACCTTC | CASSVAVVGERNYGYTF | TRBV2 | many | TRBJ1-2 | NA
TGTGCCAGCAGTGACCCCAGGGCGTACGAGCAGTACTTC | CASSDPRAYEQYF | TRBV7-2 | once | TRBJ2-7 | NA
TGTGCCAGCAGCTCGGGACAGGAACCTATCGTGCACTTC | CASSSGQEPIVHF | TRBV7-3 | many | TRBJ2-7 | TRBD1
TGTGCCAGCAGCGCGACAGGGGGCCGGAATCAGCCCCAGCATTTT | CASSATGGRNQPQHF | TRBV9 | NA | TRBJ1-5 | TRBD1
TGTGCCAGCGGACAGGGAAGTAACCAAGAGACCCAGTACTTC | CASGQGSNQETQYF | TRBV6-1 | many | TRBJ2-5 | TRBD1
TGTGCCAGCAGCTTGGGGACAGGGGAGCGCTATGGCTACACCTTC | CASSLGTGERYGYTF | TRBV7-9 | NA | TRBJ1-2 | TRBD1
TGTGCCAGCAGCCTATCTTTGGACCCCCGGAACACCGGGGAGCTGTTTTTT | CASSLSLDPRNTGELFF | TRBV7-2 | NA | TRBJ2-2 | NA
TGCGCCAGCAGTGGTGGCAGCAGTGGCTCCTACGAGCAGTACTTC | CASSGGSSGSYEQYF | TRBV10-1 | many | TRBJ2-7 | NA
TGCAGTGCTAGAGCAGGGTACGAGCAGTACTTC | CSARAGYEQYF | TRBV20-1 | many | TRBJ2-7 | NA
TGTGCCAGCAGTGCTGGGCCGGGTCAGCCCCAGCATTTT | CASSAGPGQPQHF | TRBV2 | few | TRBJ1-5 | NA
TGCGCCAGCAGCCAAGATCGGGCGGGCGATGGCTACACCTTC | CASSQDRAGDGYTF | TRBV4-1 | NA | TRBJ1-2 | NA
TGTGCCACCAGCAGCGGGGGGGGCTACAATGAGCAGTTCTTC | CATSSGGGYNEQFF | TRBV15 | NA | TRBJ2-1 | TRBD2
TGTGCCATCAGTGAGTCCCGGCTAGCGGGTGGCGAGCAGTACTTC | CAISESRLAGGEQYF | TRBV10-3 | many | TRBJ2-7 | TRBD2
TGCAGCGTTCTTGGGAGGATCTCCTACAATGAGCAGTTCTTC | CSVLGRISYNEQFF | TRBV29-1 | NA | TRBJ2-1 | NA
TGTGCCACCAGTGAAGGGAGCGGGACTATCACAGATACGCAGTATTTT | CATSEGSGTITDTQYF | TRBV24-1 | NA | TRBJ2-3 | TRBD2
TGTGCCAGCAGTGCGCAACACAGGGAAGGCGATCAGCCCCAGCATTTT | CASSAQHREGDQPQHF | TRBV25-1 | NA | TRBJ1-5 | NA
TGTGCCAGCACCCCTTATTCGGGACAGATTACCCCTAACTATGGCTACACCTTC | CASTPYSGQITPNYGYTF | TRBV9 | NA | TRBJ1-2 | TRBD1